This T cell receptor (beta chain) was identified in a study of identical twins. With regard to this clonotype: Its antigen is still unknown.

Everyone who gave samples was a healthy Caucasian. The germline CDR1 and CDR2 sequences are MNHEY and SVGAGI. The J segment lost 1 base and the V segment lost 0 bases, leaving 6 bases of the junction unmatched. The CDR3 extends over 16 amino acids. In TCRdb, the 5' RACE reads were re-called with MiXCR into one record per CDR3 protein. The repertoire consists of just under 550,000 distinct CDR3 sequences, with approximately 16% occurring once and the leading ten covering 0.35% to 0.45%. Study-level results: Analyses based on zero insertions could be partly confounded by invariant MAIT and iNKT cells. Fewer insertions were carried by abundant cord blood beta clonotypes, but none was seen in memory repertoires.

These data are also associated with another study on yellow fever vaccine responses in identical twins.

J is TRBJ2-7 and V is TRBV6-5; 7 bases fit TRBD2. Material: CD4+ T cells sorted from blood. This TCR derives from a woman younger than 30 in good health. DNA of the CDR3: TGTGCCAGCAGTTACTCGAGGGAGGGCCTTTCCTACGAGCAGTACTTC. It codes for CASSYSREGLSYEQYF.